The 10 T cell receptor beta chains given below trace back to one sample, sequenced in a study of blood T cells in healthy people across ages. For the second PCR, which ran for about 6 to 11 cycles, a sample-barcoded 5' primer and a J-beta primer mix were used. TCRdb re-called the 5' RACE reads through MiXCR, storing one row per CDR3 protein. Here the sample spans 1.5 million to 1.8 million distinct CDR3 sequences, approximately 43% being singletons. Sequencing was done on a sample of blood. These receptors originate from a woman between 18 and 29 years old in good health.

The chain employs TRBV12-3 or TRBV12-4 and TRBJ1-2, with 9 bases identical to TRBD1. V shed 6 bases, J shed 1 base, and the junction held 6 bases outside the gene matches. The CDR3 extends over 15 amino acids. CDR3 residues: CASSRTGGVNYGYTF. The CDR3 DNA follows: TGTGCCAGCAGCCGAACAGGGGGCGTTAACTATGGCTACACCTTC.

This clonotype was found a few times. The chain uses TRBV11-2 and TRBJ1-6; no clear D gene. V gave up 5 bases and J gave up 6 bases, with 14 bases separating them. The CDR3 consists of 15 residues. Germline assignment: CDR1 SGHAT and CDR2 FQNNGV. This CDR3 reads CASSLITVLNSPLHF. CDR3 DNA sequence: TGTGCCAGCAGCCTCATTACGGTCCTTAATTCACCCCTCCACTTT.

This clonotype was detected many times. The chain recombines TRBV7-9 with TRBJ2-1, with D maybe TRBD1 (5 bases). Germline values: CDR1 SEHNR, CDR2 FQNEAQ (reference sequence). The germline V and J ends were trimmed by 2 bases and 3 bases, with 8 bases remaining between them. The length of the CDR3 is 14 residues. CDR3 sequence reads: CASSLSTVYNEQFF. The CDR3, as DNA: TGTGCCAGCAGCTTATCGACAGTCTACAATGAGCAGTTCTTC. The variable domain in full, with the rest retrieved from reference TRBV7-9 and TRBJ2-1, is DTGVSQNPRHKITKRGQNVTFRCDPISEHNRLYWYRQTLGQGPEFLTYFQNEAQLEKSRLLSDRFSAERPKGSFSTLEIQRTEQGDSAMYLCASSLSTVYNEQFFGPGTRLTVL.

This clonotype was seen just once. This may be a read error, as it is one base from a much larger clone. The gene calls are TRBV5-1 and TRBJ2-7; D gene uncertain. This CDR3 is built from 15 residues. With 3 bases removed from V and 1 base from J, the gap between germline ends came to 14 bases. Germline lookup yields CDR1 SGHRS and CDR2 YFSETQ. CDR3 residues: CASSSDGLCSYEQYF. The CDR3 DNA follows: TGCGCCAGCAGCTCGGACGGATTATGTTCCTACGAGCAGTACTTC.

The J gene is TRBJ2-3, the V gene TRBV10-3; a possible D gene is TRBD2 (6 bases). The germline V and J ends were trimmed by 0 bases and 5 bases, with 18 bases remaining between them. Germline V gene lookup returns CDR1 ENHRY and CDR2 SYGVKD. The CDR3 has 17 residues. CDR3 region: CAISESIWRARGDTQYF. CDR3 nucleotide sequence: TGTGCCATCAGTGAGTCGATTTGGAGGGCTAGAGGAGATACGCAGTATTTT.

This clonotype was found once. The chain is built from TRBV15 and TRBJ2-1; unclear D gene. CDR1 is LNHNV, CDR2 YYDKDF, per germline (reference sequence). With 0 bases removed from V and 4 bases from J, the gap between germline ends came to 13 bases. The CDR3 covers 16 residues. The CDR3 nucleotides are TGTGCCACCAGCAGAGAGAAACCCGGGTGGTACAATGAGCAGTTCTTC. Amino acids: CATSREKPGWYNEQFF. The entire variable domain, with the rest obtained from reference TRBV15 and TRBJ2-1, is as follows: DAMVIQNPRYQVTQFGKPVTLSCSQTLNHNVMYWYQQKSSQAPKLLFHYYDKDFNNEADTPDNFQSRRPNTSFCFLDIRSPGLGDTAMYLCATSREKPGWYNEQFFGPGTRLTVL.

V is TRBV29-1 and J is TRBJ2-1; no reliable D call. Trimming took 6 bases from V and 4 from J, leaving 16 bases between them. The CDR3 loop spans 14 amino acids. The germline CDR1 and CDR2 sequences are SQVTM and ANQGSEA. The DNA for the CDR3 is TGCAGCGTAATAGAGGCATTGGGATACAATGAGCAGTTCTTC. Protein sequence: CSVIEALGYNEQFF.

The chain carries TRBV10-3 and TRBJ2-1; tentative D call: TRBD1 (6 bases). The V and J ends lost 10 bases and 0 bases respectively, with 19 bases between them. The CDR3 contains 16 residues. Germline V gene data show CDR1 as ENHRY and CDR2 as SYGVKD. CDR3 nucleotide sequence: TGTGCCACGGATTCGGGACACCTGAGCTCCTACAATGAGCAGTTCTTC. The encoded protein is CATDSGHLSSYNEQFF.

The chain is built from TRBV24-1 and TRBJ2-1; 9 positions agree with TRBD2. Per germline, CDR1 KGHDR and CDR2 SFDVKD. The CDR3 sequence is 15 residues long. Trimming took 9 bases from V and 0 from J; bases not matched to a gene: 5. The CDR3, as DNA: TGTGCCACCGGGACTAGCTTCAGCTCCTACAATGAGCAGTTCTTC. It specifies CATGTSFSSYNEQFF.

The chain joins TRBV12-3 or TRBV12-4 to TRBJ2-3; 9 bases are a match to TRBD2. J was trimmed by 2 bases and V by 5 bases; bases with no gene match: 8. This CDR3 has 16 residues. DNA of the CDR3: TGTGCCAGCAGTCGTATAGCGGGAGAGAACACAGATACGCAGTATTTT. The encoded protein is CASSRIAGENTDTQYF.